This is a list of T cell receptor beta chains from one sample in a study of neurological immune-mediated disorders. Each CDR3 protein is one row after TCRdb ran MiXCR on the 5' RACE reads. The repertoire holds tens of thousands of distinct CDR3 sequences, approximately 13% seen once, with around 4.3% in the top ten. Source material: PBMCs. The receptors originated from a female donor with HTLV-1-associated myelopathy (HAM/TSP). Both conserved end residues are part of each CDR3. Fields, in order: V gene, J gene, CDR3 protein.

v_call: TRBV20-1; j_call: TRBJ2-7; cdr3_aa: CSALMGGSSYEQYF
v_call: TRBV5-1; j_call: TRBJ1-5; cdr3_aa: CASSDGPGQPQHF
v_call: TRBV27; j_call: TRBJ1-4; cdr3_aa: CASSKGQEKLFF
v_call: TRBV5-1; j_call: TRBJ2-7; cdr3_aa: CASSSSGGATYEQYF
v_call: TRBV10-3; j_call: TRBJ1-4; cdr3_aa: CAISPQVGANEKLFF
v_call: TRBV5-1; j_call: TRBJ2-1; cdr3_aa: CASSLADSPYNEQFF
v_call: TRBV5-1; j_call: TRBJ2-3; cdr3_aa: CASSLGGSYSADTQYF
v_call: TRBV28; j_call: TRBJ2-3; cdr3_aa: CASSLGGSSTDTQYF
v_call: TRBV5-5; j_call: TRBJ1-5; cdr3_aa: CASSRVDRARNQPQHF
v_call: TRBV7-2; j_call: TRBJ2-7; cdr3_aa: CASSEKTYEQYF
v_call: TRBV29-1; j_call: TRBJ1-2; cdr3_aa: CSVGTGGMFDYGYTF
v_call: TRBV2; j_call: TRBJ2-7; cdr3_aa: CASTSDRSYEQYF
v_call: TRBV6-5; j_call: TRBJ2-2; cdr3_aa: CASSLTGGFTGELFF
v_call: TRBV12-3/TRBV12-4; j_call: TRBJ2-2; cdr3_aa: CASTQQGSGELFF
v_call: TRBV10-2; j_call: TRBJ2-7; cdr3_aa: CASSESGTYEQYF
v_call: TRBV7-9; j_call: TRBJ1-2; cdr3_aa: CASSSLRDRDGYTF
v_call: TRBV4-1; j_call: TRBJ1-1; cdr3_aa: CASSQERGTEAFF
v_call: TRBV29-1; j_call: TRBJ2-1; cdr3_aa: CSVEQRGSYNEQFF